This entry is about one T cell receptor beta chain. The antigen it recognizes is unknown. No base qualities exist here, and no much larger clone lies one base off it. There are 14 amino acids in the CDR3, from cysteine to phenylalanine inclusive. Of the read, only the CDR3 DNA is kept; its 42 bases are in frame from base 1. Compared with germline, V lacks 2 bases and J lacks 7 bases; bases without a gene match: 2. As encoded in the germline V gene, CDR1 is MNHEY while CDR2 is SVGEGT. Read against the paper, the sample's time point label means: newly diagnosed GD, antithyroid drugs for less than 3 months. For both TCR sequencing and RNA sequencing, RNA was extracted from PBMCs in TRIzol. Graves' disease was diagnosed according to American Thyroid Association guidelines. Recruitment of patients was carried out at an endocrinology department in Xi'an, China. From each patient, about 9.7 milliliters of peripheral blood was collected into an EDTA anticoagulant tube. PBMCs were isolated by Ficoll Paque Plus density gradient separation without further T cell sorting. An Agilent 2100 Bioanalyzer and agarose gel were used to check RNA quality, and a NanoDrop 2000 was used to measure RNA concentration.

This record comes from a study of regulatory T cells in long-lasting Graves disease (dated by TCRdb to the early 2020s). Background on the whole study: Newly diagnosed Graves' disease patients had taken antithyroid drugs for less than 3 months. Patients with persistent Graves' disease were compared with patients with newly diagnosed Graves' disease using TCR sequencing and RNA sequencing of peripheral blood. A total of approximately 35 samples were covered by TCR sequencing, comprising approximately 13 persistent and around 20 newly diagnosed Graves' disease patients. The study was registered as a clinical trial and conducted in China. Study-level results and caveats: Persistent Graves' disease patients showed lower TCR Shannon entropy and fewer highly expanded clones than newly diagnosed patients, suggesting clonal expansion. Persistent patients shared more public clonotypes among themselves (around 2,500) than newly diagnosed patients did (about 970). TRBV28, TRBJ1-2 and TRBJ2-5 were preferentially used in persistent disease, while TRBV20-1 and TRBJ2-1 were favored in newly diagnosed disease. The authors acknowledged the small sample size as a limitation that may reduce accuracy. Sequencing and analysis were restricted to the TCR beta chain. Because the primary lesion, thyroid tissue, could not be accessed, the study looked at peripheral blood alone.

The library was made by multiplex PCR. For sequencing, an Illumina HiSeq 4000 was employed. To build TCR beta libraries, CDR3 regions were amplified by Arm-PCR using iRepertoire HTBI primers. Before sequencing, the PCR products underwent gel purification. The authors' pipeline ran thus. Gene usage analysis of CDR3 amino acid clonotypes relied on the 55 to 80 TRBV and 15 or so TRBJ segments identified across samples. COPE and FqMerger were used to merge the filtered high-quality paired reads into contigs. BLAST was used to align contigs to the IMGT TRBV, TRBD and TRBJ reference genes, and CDR3 was defined following IMGT. Clonotypes above 0.1% frequency were classified as highly expanded clones. Shannon entropy was used to measure repertoire diversity, and the Gini coefficient was used to measure V-J evenness. Clonotypes shared by more than one individual were considered public. TCRdb's own reprocessing of the public reads used fastp at Q25 and MiXCR and kept productive beta chains. CDR3 protein sequences are deduplicated, and each keeps its most common genes and DNA. TCRdb, not the original authors, processed these V and J calls. Across this sample there are about 420,000 distinct CDR3 sequences, with over 15% seen only once. 20% to 25% of the sample rests with the top ten.

This sample also appeared in a second study, on T cells in Graves' hyperthyroidism and ophthalmopathy. From the second report: A patient counted as having stable Graves' hyperthyroidism if no progression to ophthalmopathy occurred over 18 months of follow-up. Hyperthyroidism patients were newly diagnosed, with disease duration under 2 months, and aged 18 to 65 years. The study excluded patients with uncontrolled infections, other autoimmune diseases, pregnancy or lactation. Diagnoses relied on clinical symptoms, serum thyroxine and TRAb, thyroid ultrasound and orbital computed tomography. For the first round of RT-PCR on the TCR CDR3, the HTBI primer set was used together with the Qiagen OneStep RT-PCR kit. Most expanded thyroid clonotypes (frequency above 0.001) were also found in blood, which suggests that blood repertoires may mirror thyroid immune responses. Ophthalmopathy was separated from stable hyperthyroidism by a 13 V-J signature model, with about 86% sensitivity and approximately 81% specificity obtained in cross-validation and 80%/75% obtained in testing. In validation, progression to ophthalmopathy was predicted by the model with roughly 69% sensitivity and 72% to 85% specificity, a median of about 6.4 months before onset. To identify distinguishing TCR V-J signatures, a discovery cohort of roughly 100 patients was used, comprising 43 with Graves' ophthalmopathy and roughly 60 with stable Graves' hyperthyroidism. Prospective prediction of ophthalmopathy was tested in an independent validation cohort of fewer than 20 hyperthyroidism patients and some 17 patients who later progressed to ophthalmopathy. The roughly 90 discovery patients were divided at random into training and test sets in a 7:3 ratio. In addition, the study compared T-cell repertoires in thyroid tissue and in blood from over 5 Graves' hyperthyroidism patients. After blood sampling, hyperthyroidism patients were treated with methimazole at a starting dose of 30 mg daily, and ophthalmopathy patients were treated with high-dose intravenous methylprednisolone. Libraries were constructed in a second round of multiplex PCR, after which size selection and purification were carried out. Sequencing of the libraries was done on an Illumina HiSeq2000 using paired-end 100 bp reads. SOAPnuke was used to process the raw data, with reads discarded if the reads contained adapters or uncalled bases, had a mean Phred below 15, or lacked an exact constant-primer or identifier match. COPE v1.2.5 was used to merge the high-quality paired reads, and each unique nucleotide sequence was defined as a clonotype. MiTCR v1.1 was used to align clonotypes to the IMGT TRBV, TRBD and TRBJ reference segments. Analysis was restricted to V-J combinations with a frequency above 0.0001, which covered 99% to 99.2% of repertoires. The TCS score was defined as F50 (clonal expansion) divided by E x V (chaos), with BLOSUM62-based TCRdist calculated between CDR3 peptides within each V-J. Welch's t-statistics and random forest reduced around 550 V-J features to 10 to 15, which were used in a naive Bayes classifier (R e1071). No statistical method was used to fix the sample size in advance, and group allocation was not hidden from the investigators. The paper reports TCR Vbeta CDR3 sequencing of approximately 130 peripheral blood samples: some 41 ophthalmopathy, about 75 hyperthyroidism and 17 progressor patients.

Source: peripheral blood mononuclear cells (PBMCs), taken at new diagnosis, from a patient treated with antithyroid drugs. The V and J genes are TRBV6-2 or TRBV6-3 and TRBJ1-6; 7 central nucleotides agree with TRBD1. This receptor was taken from a woman younger than 30 with Graves disease. Donor details come from another sample of the same person, matched by shared clones. In nucleotide form, the sequence is TGTGCCAGCAGTTACGTGACAGGGAATTCACCCCTCCACTTT. Its translation reads: CASSYVTGNSPLHF.